This T cell receptor (beta chain) is drawn from a study of Ad26.COV2.S vaccination and SARS-CoV-2 variants (TCRdb year 2021). For the wider study: Vaccine-arm donors came from COV1001, a multicentre, randomized, double-blind, placebo-controlled phase I-IIa trial of Ad26.COV2.S in healthy adults. Trial participants were randomized into five groups of five, in which low-dose or high-dose Ad26.COV2.S was given once or twice, or placebo was given on both occasions. Throughout the experiments and outcome assessment, investigators stayed blinded to trial group allocation. The TCR-sequenced set comprised around 32 samples: 19 Ad26.COV2.S vaccine recipients, 5 placebo recipients and 8 SARS-CoV-2 convalescent individuals. TCRbeta repertoire sequencing served as the tool for gauging how specific and how broad the SARS-CoV-2-reactive T cell receptors were following Ad26.COV2.S vaccination. Ad26.COV2.S was administered intramuscularly at a dose of 5x10^10 or 1x10^11 viral particles, either as one shot or as two shots given 56 days apart.

The meaning of the sample's treatment or condition label: about 20 received Ad26.COV2.S at low or high dose, single or two shots; about 5 received placebo; per-sample allocation not given. For vaccine and placebo recipients, the sequenced repertoires came from samples collected on day 63 after the first injection. Between 29 July and 7 August 2020, Cohort 1b enrolled 20 to 30 adults aged 18-55 years at one site in Boston, USA. Ad26.COV2.S was a replication-incompetent adenovirus type 26 vector expressing a prefusion-stabilized SARS-CoV-2 spike protein from the original Wuhan strain. This clone was picked up one time. Its antigen is unknown. No clone much larger than this one lies a single base away; base qualities are absent. The investigation overall reported the following: After vaccination, substantial breadth of spike-specific CD8+ and CD4+ T cell responses was reported. The study lacked the statistical power to compare responses across vaccine doses or regimens. Ad26.COV2.S recipients had higher spike-specific TCR breadth than placebo recipients (P = 0.0014). The authors noted that the TCR breadth and depth analyses may have underestimated total T cell responses. Vaccine and placebo recipients had comparable non-spike TCR breadth, which fits with the vaccine containing only spike.

TCRbeta CDR3 regions were sequenced with the immunoSEQ Assay. After extraction, genomic DNA underwent amplification by bias-controlled multiplex PCR, followed by high-throughput sequencing. The paper's data handling went like this. To quantify the absolute abundance of every unique TCRbeta CDR3 region, sequences were collapsed and filtered. T cell fraction was estimated by normalizing TCRbeta template counts to usable DNA, which was measured by amplifying reference genes present in all nucleated cells. Repertoire TCRs were annotated as SARS-CoV-2-specific by exact matching of V gene, CDR3 amino acid sequence and J gene to a known reactive TCR set. The reference SARS-CoV-2 TCR set came from MIRA and was filtered for enrichment in COVID-19-positive ImmuneCODE repertoires, removing public or cross-reactive TCRs. Using the MIRA antigens, annotated TCRs were further analysed by specific ORF or by position within an ORF. Breadth was defined as the number of annotated unique rearrangements divided by the total number of unique productive rearrangements, and depth was defined as the summed frequency of the annotated unique rearrangements. Two-sided Wilcoxon rank-sum tests were applied when comparing TCR breadth between groups. TCRdb holds this immuneACCESS table with in-frame rearrangements only. Some clones are missing; in checked studies, unresolved V genes explain under half, and the rest has no known cause. V and J calls and clone size are copied from that table; D and trimming were computed from the DNA. Counted in this sample were roughly 300,000 clones; approximately 90% of them appeared once. The ten top clones hold roughly 5% of the sample.

From the cysteine through the phenylalanine, the CDR3 covers 13 amino acids. The DNA shown is the 39-base CDR3, in frame from base 1. Reading the germline V gene gives CDR1 SNHLY and CDR2 FYNNEI. V and J are truncated by 7 bases and 4 bases respectively, leaving an intervening sequence of 11 bases. The specimen was peripheral blood, collected in a trial of Ad26.COV2.S vaccine versus placebo. The V gene is TRBV2 and the J gene is TRBJ1-5; no D gene call is confident. This clonotype was obtained from a person aged 18-60 years who received the Ad26.COV2.S COVID-19 vaccine or a placebo. The CDR3 region reads CASKEDGNQPQHF. The DNA sequence reads TGTGCCAGCAAGGAGGATGGAAATCAGCCCCAGCATTTT.